This is a list of T cell receptor beta chains from one sample in a study of blood T cell repertoires in COVID-19. The repertoire was sequenced with immunoSEQ multiplex PCR; TCRdb's copy has only in-frame clones and lacks some. In the table there are approximately 240,000 clones, 70% to 85% of which are singletons. Sequencing input: peripheral blood. All receptors derive from a woman of 80 years or more with active or convalescent COVID-19. CDR3s include the opening cysteine and the closing phenylalanine or tryptophan. D genes are given only for firm matches. Size is stated for part of the rows, as once, few or many counts, or as a class when the clone is expanded.

j_call: TRBJ1-2
d_call: TRBD1
v_call: TRBV4-1
clone_size: .
cdr3_nt: TGCGCCAGCAGCCAATTTGGACAGGGGGTGATCGGCTACACCTTC
cdr3_aa: CASSQFGQGVIGYTF

j_call: TRBJ2-3
d_call: TRBD1
v_call: TRBV27
clone_size: .
cdr3_nt: TGTGCCAGCAGTTTACCCAAGGACAGGTCGAGCACAGATACGCAGTATTTT
cdr3_aa: CASSLPKDRSSTDTQYF

j_call: TRBJ1-2
d_call: .
v_call: TRBV30
clone_size: .
cdr3_nt: TGTGCCTGGAGTGCGTATTCGGGATGGACAGCAAATTCTAACTATGGCTACACCTTC
cdr3_aa: CAWSAYSGWTANSNYGYTF

j_call: TRBJ1-1
d_call: TRBD1
v_call: TRBV6-1
clone_size: .
cdr3_nt: TGTGCCAGCAGTGAAGCCGGGACAGGGGCCACTGAAGCTTTCTTT
cdr3_aa: CASSEAGTGATEAFF

j_call: TRBJ1-1
d_call: TRBD1
v_call: TRBV14
clone_size: .
cdr3_nt: TGTGCCAGCAGCCCCAGGGGGACGAACACTGAAGCTTTCTTT
cdr3_aa: CASSPRGTNTEAFF

j_call: TRBJ2-2
d_call: .
v_call: TRBV11-2
clone_size: few
cdr3_nt: TGTGCCAGCAGCTTAGTTTCGCTATCCTCCGGGGAGCTGTTTTTT
cdr3_aa: CASSLVSLSSGELFF

j_call: TRBJ1-5
d_call: .
v_call: TRBV6-2/TRBV6-3
clone_size: .
cdr3_nt: TGTGCCAGCAGTTACTTGACGGGTCAGCCCCAGCATTTT
cdr3_aa: CASSYLTGQPQHF

j_call: TRBJ2-7
d_call: .
v_call: TRBV29-1
clone_size: few
cdr3_nt: TGCAGCGTAGAGAGAGCCGGGTACGAGCAGTACTTC
cdr3_aa: CSVERAGYEQYF

j_call: TRBJ1-6
d_call: TRBD1
v_call: TRBV6-4
clone_size: .
cdr3_nt: TGTGCCAGCAGTCCGGGACAGGGCTATAATTCACCCCTCCACTTT
cdr3_aa: CASSPGQGYNSPLHF

j_call: TRBJ2-3
d_call: .
v_call: TRBV30
clone_size: few
cdr3_nt: TGTGCCTGGAGTGCCCTAGATACGCAGTATTTT
cdr3_aa: CAWSALDTQYF

j_call: TRBJ1-2
d_call: TRBD1
v_call: TRBV28
clone_size: once
cdr3_nt: TGTGCCAGCAGTAGGGACAGGAGGAATGGCTACACCTTC
cdr3_aa: CASSRDRRNGYTF

j_call: TRBJ2-1
d_call: .
v_call: TRBV15
clone_size: .
cdr3_nt: TGTGCCACCAGCAGAGATAAATCCTACAATGAGCAGTTCTTC
cdr3_aa: CATSRDKSYNEQFF

j_call: TRBJ2-1
d_call: TRBD1
v_call: TRBV28
clone_size: .
cdr3_nt: TGTGCCAGCAGTTTAAGTGCAGGGGGCTTGCATGAGCAGTTCTTC
cdr3_aa: CASSLSAGGLHEQFF